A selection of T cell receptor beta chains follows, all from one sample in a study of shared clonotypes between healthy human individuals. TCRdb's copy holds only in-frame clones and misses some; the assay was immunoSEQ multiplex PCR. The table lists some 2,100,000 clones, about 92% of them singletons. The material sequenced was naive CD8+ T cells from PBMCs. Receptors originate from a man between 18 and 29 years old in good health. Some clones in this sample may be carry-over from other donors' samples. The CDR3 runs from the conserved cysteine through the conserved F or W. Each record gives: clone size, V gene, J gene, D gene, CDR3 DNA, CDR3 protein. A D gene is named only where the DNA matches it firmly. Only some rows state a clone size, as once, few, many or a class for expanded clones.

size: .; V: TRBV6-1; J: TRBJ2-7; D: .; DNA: TGTGCCAGCAGTGAATCTCCCCGGGGCATCTACGAGCAGTACTTC; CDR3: CASSESPRGIYEQYF
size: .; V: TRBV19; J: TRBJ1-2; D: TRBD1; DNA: TGTGCCGGCTACAGGGGCTCGTATGGCTACACCTTC; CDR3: CAGYRGSYGYTF
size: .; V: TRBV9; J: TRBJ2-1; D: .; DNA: TGTGCCAGCAGCGTCGGACGATACAATGAGCAGTTCTTC; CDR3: CASSVGRYNEQFF
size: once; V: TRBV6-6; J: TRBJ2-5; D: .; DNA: TGTGCCACACAGGGTACCCTCTACCAAGAGACCCAGTACTTC; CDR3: CATQGTLYQETQYF
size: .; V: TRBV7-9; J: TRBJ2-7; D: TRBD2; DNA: TGTGCCAGCAGCTTAGCGAGCCCCGGGAGCGGGAGGTACGAGCAGTACTTC; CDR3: CASSLASPGSGRYEQYF
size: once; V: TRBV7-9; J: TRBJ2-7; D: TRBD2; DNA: TGTGCCAGCAGCGCTGCGGGAGGGCCCTCCTACGAGCAGTACTTC; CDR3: CASSAAGGPSYEQYF
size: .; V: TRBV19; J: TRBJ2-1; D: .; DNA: TGTGCCAGTAGTATAAACCCGAATGAGCAGTTCTTC; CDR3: CASSINPNEQFF
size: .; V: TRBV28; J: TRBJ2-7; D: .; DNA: TGTGCCAGCAGTTTAGGTGGAAGGGAGAAGGCCTACGAGCAGTACTTC; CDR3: CASSLGGREKAYEQYF
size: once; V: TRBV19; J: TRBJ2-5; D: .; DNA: TGTGCCAGTATGGGGCAGCCCGGGGAGACCCAGTACTTC; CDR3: CASMGQPGETQYF
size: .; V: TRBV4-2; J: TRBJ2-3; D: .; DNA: TGTGCCAGCAGCCATTCTACGGGCACAGATACGCAGTATTTT; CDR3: CASSHSTGTDTQYF
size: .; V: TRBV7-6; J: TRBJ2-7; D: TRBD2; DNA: TGTGCCAGCAGCCGGACTAGCGGGAGAGTCGAGCAGTACTTC; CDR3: CASSRTSGRVEQYF
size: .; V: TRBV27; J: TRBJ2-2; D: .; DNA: TGTGCCAGCCAAGAAGGGACCGGGGAGCTGTTTTTT; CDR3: CASQEGTGELFF
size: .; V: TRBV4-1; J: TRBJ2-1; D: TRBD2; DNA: TGCGCCAGCAGACTACTAGCGGGTCCAAGCTCCTACAATGAGCAGTTCTTC; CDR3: CASRLLAGPSSYNEQFF
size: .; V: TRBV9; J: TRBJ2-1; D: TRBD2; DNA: TGTGCCAGCAGCTATAGGACTAGCGGGAGGAGGGGCCCCTACAATGAGCAGTTCTTC; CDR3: CASSYRTSGRRGPYNEQFF
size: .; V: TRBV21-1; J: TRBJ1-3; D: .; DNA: TGTGCCAGCAGCAAAGTTAAGGGGCCTGGAAACACCATATATTTT; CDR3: CASSKVKGPGNTIYF
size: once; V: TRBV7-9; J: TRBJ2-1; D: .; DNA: TGTGCCAGCAGCTTAGGTGTCGTGCCGCAATTCTTC; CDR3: CASSLGVVPQFF
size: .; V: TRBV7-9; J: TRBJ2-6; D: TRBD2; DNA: TGTGCCAGCAGCAACATACGGACTAGCCCTGGGGCCAACGTCCTGACTTTC; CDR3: CASSNIRTSPGANVLTF